One and the same sample provided the 8 T cell receptor beta chains below, sequenced in a study of T cells after yellow fever vaccination (dated by TCRdb to between 2019 and 2020). According to the study, the label for this sample's treatment or condition signals: live attenuated yellow fever vaccine strain. Libraries were built with 5' RACE. Data came from an Illumina HiSeq 2500. The public reads were run again by TCRdb, first through fastp at Q25 and then through MiXCR, and only productive beta chains were kept. Entries are consolidated by CDR3 protein sequence, retaining the most common genes and DNA. For this sample there are roughly 520,000 distinct CDR3 sequences; about a fifth appear just once. The top ten clonotypes cover roughly a sixth of the sample. Sequenced here: PBMCs, sampled less than 25 days after the first yellow fever vaccination. These receptors all come from a man between 18 and 29 years old who received the YFV17D yellow fever vaccine.

J is TRBJ2-2 and V is TRBV5-1; a possible D gene is TRBD1 (7 bases). V was pared by 3 bases and J by 4 bases, with 13 bases between. The CDR3 is 15 amino acids. In germline, CDR1 is SGHRS, CDR2 YFSETQ. This chain's CDR3 is CASSYAQGGTGELFF. In nucleotides, the CDR3 is TGCGCCAGCAGCTACGCGCAGGGGGGCACCGGGGAGCTGTTTTTT.

Ten or more counts support this clonotype. The chain employs TRBV5-1 and TRBJ2-2; 12 nucleotides align to TRBD2. The junction had 15 bases not matched to a gene; V was cut back by 3 bases and J by 6 bases. Germline V gene data show CDR1 as SGHRS and CDR2 as YFSETQ. There are 19 residues in the CDR3. The CDR3, as DNA: TGCGCCAGCAGCTCGGAACTAGCGGGGGGACTTGGATCCGCCGGGGAGCTGTTTTTT. Its protein product is CASSSELAGGLGSAGELFF.

This clonotype was observed a handful of times. The V and J genes are TRBV12-3 or TRBV12-4 and TRBJ1-2, with 7 bases lining up with TRBD1. V trimming: 6 bases; J trimming: 4 bases; junction bases outside the gene matches: 8. The CDR3 runs 14 residues. CDR3 in DNA: TGTGCCAGCAGACCACAGGGGATAGGCTATGGCTACACCTTC. Translation gives CASRPQGIGYGYTF.

This clonotype was recorded many times. This rearrangement joins TRBV11-2 to TRBJ1-5, with 9 bases lining up with TRBD1. CDR3 length: 17 residues. CDR1 is SGHAT and CDR2 is FQNNGV in the germline V gene. Germline trimming cut 1 base from V and 0 bases from J; bases unmatched to any gene: 4. The CDR3 nucleotides are TGTGCCAGCAGCTTAGTGAACAGGGGGCTTAGCAATCAGCCCCAGCATTTT. This codes for CASSLVNRGLSNQPQHF.

This clonotype turned up a few times. This chain links TRBV5-6 with TRBJ2-7; D gene uncertain. Germline V gives CDR1 SGHDT, CDR2 YYEEEE. This CDR3 has 17 residues. V shed 1 base and J shed 0 bases, with 17 bases lying between them. CDR3 DNA: TGTGCCAGCAGCTTGTTGGGTCGACTCCGTAGCTCCTACGAGCAGTACTTC. Translation: CASSLLGRLRSSYEQYF. Full variable domain (remainder filled in from reference TRBV5-6 and TRBJ2-7): DAGVTQSPTHLIKTRGQQVTLRCSPKSGHDTVSWYQQALGQGPQFIFQYYEEEERQRGNFPDRFSGHQFPNYSSELNVNALLLGDSALYLCASSLLGRLRSSYEQYFGPGTRLTVT.

This clonotype was observed a handful of times. The rearrangement uses TRBV7-3 and TRBJ1-1, with D possibly matching TRBD1 (5 bases). The CDR3 loop spans 11 amino acids. Germline-derived CDR1 and CDR2 are SGHTA and FQGTGA. Deletions cut 8 bases from V and 4 bases from J, with 8 bases between. The CDR3 sequence is CASSGTTEAFF. The CDR3 nucleotides are TGTGCCAGCTCCGGGACCACTGAAGCTTTCTTT. Supplemented by reference TRBV7-3 and TRBJ1-1, the full variable domain reads GAGVSQTPSNKVTEKGKYVELRCDPISGHTALYWYRQSLGQGPEFLIYFQGTGAADDSGLPNDRFFAVRPEGSVSTLKIQRTERGDSAVYLCASSGTTEAFFGQGTRLTVV.

The rearrangement links TRBV20-1 to TRBJ2-2; D is unclear. The CDR3 covers 15 residues. Germline loops: CDR1 DFQATT, CDR2 SNEGSKA (reference sequence). Trimming took 0 bases from V and 4 from J, leaving 12 bases between them. CDR3 nucleotides: TGCAGTGCTAGAGAGGTACTTCGAGGCACCGGGGAGCTGTTTTTT. Translating gives CSAREVLRGTGELFF.

The V gene is TRBV7-9, the J gene TRBJ1-5; possible D gene TRBD1, 6 bases. V lost 1 base and J lost 0, with 7 bases in between. The CDR3 loop spans 15 amino acids. In germline, CDR1 is SEHNR, CDR2 FQNEAQ (reference sequence). Here the CDR3 DNA reads TGTGCCAGCAGCTTAGGGGGACATAGCAATCAGCCCCAGCATTTT. Amino acid sequence: CASSLGGHSNQPQHF.